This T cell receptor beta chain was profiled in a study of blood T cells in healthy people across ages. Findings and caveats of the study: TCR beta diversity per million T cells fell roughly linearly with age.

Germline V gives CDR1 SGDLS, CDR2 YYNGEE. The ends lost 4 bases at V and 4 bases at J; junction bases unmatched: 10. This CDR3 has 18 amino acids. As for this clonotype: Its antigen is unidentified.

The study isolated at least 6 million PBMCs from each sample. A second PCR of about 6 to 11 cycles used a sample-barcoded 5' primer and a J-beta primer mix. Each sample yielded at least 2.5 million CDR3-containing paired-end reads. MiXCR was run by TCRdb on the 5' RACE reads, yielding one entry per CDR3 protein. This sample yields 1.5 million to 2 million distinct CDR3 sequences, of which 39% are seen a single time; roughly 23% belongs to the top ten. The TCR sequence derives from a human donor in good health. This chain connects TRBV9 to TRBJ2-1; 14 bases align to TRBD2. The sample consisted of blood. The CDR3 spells CASSPGTSGGYIYNEQFF. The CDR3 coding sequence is TGTGCCAGCAGCCCAGGGACTAGCGGGGGCTATATTTACAATGAGCAGTTCTTC.